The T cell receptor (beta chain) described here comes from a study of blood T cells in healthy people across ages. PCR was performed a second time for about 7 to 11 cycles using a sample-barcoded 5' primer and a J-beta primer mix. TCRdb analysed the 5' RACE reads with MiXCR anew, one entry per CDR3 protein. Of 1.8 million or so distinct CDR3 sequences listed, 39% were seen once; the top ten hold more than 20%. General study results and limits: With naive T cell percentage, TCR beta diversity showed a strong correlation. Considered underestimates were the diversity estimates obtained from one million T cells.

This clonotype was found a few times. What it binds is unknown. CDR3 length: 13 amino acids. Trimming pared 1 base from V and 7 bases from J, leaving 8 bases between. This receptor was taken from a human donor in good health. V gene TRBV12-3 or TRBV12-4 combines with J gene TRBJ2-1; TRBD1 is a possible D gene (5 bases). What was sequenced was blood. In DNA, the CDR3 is TGTGCCAGCAGTTTAGTGACAGCTAATGAGCAGTTCTTC. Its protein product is CASSLVTANEQFF.